What follows are 20 T cell receptor beta chains derived from one specimen sequenced in a study of T cell responses to AZD1222 COVID-19 vaccine. The table came from immunoSEQ multiplex PCR; TCRdb's copy has only in-frame clones and leaves some out. The sample holds over 150,000 clones, 75% to 90% seen once. Sample: peripheral blood, taken on day 0 of AZD1222 vaccination. The origin of the receptors is an adult in good health.

This sequence joins TRBV30 and TRBJ1-5, with 7 bases that match TRBD1. Germline trimming cut 3 bases from V and 2 bases from J; bases unmatched to any gene: 13. Germline CDR1 GTSNPN, CDR2 SVGIG (reference sequence). The CDR3 runs to 17 residues. The CDR3 region is CAWRLIRGNSGNQPQHF. The CDR3 region has the DNA TGTGCCTGGAGGTTAATCAGGGGGAATTCGGGCAATCAGCCCCAGCATTTT.

V usage is TRBV10-3 and J usage is TRBJ2-2; D is unclear. V gave up 3 bases and J gave up 5 bases, with 10 bases separating them. The CDR3 has 14 residues. The germline CDR1 and CDR2 sequences are ENHRY and SYGVKD. The DNA for the CDR3 is TGTGCCATCAGTGAACTACAAGAAACCGGGGAGCTGTTTTTT. Protein product: CAISELQETGELFF.

The chain recombines TRBV9 with TRBJ1-2, with D maybe TRBD1 (6 bases). The CDR3 covers 13 residues. Germline CDR1 SGDLS, CDR2 YYNGEE. V lost 3 bases and J lost 4, with 10 bases in between. The CDR3 reads CASSETGLYGYTF. CDR3 in DNA: TGTGCCAGCAGCGAAACAGGGCTCTATGGCTACACCTTC.

The chain has TRBV5-1 and TRBJ2-3; D gene uncertain. CDR1 and CDR2 (germline): SGHRS, YFSETQ. V was shortened by 0 bases and J by 2 bases, with 7 bases between the two germline ends. The CDR3 runs to 14 residues. The CDR3 protein is CASSLGSATDTQYF. CDR3 coding DNA: TGCGCCAGCAGCTTGGGTTCCGCCACAGATACGCAGTATTTT.

The chain has TRBV10-3 and TRBJ2-1; D ambiguous. Between the trimmed V and J ends, which lost 5 bases and 10 bases, there was a span of 15 bases. CDR3 length: 13 amino acids. From germline, CDR1 is ENHRY and CDR2 SYGVKD. In nucleotides, the CDR3 is TGTGCCATCAGTCAGGAGACAATTTCGGAGCAGTTCTTC. Translation: CAISQETISEQFF.

V gene TRBV28 combines with J gene TRBJ1-6; unclear D gene. CDR3 length: 14 amino acids. CDR1 and CDR2 from the germline V gene are MDHEN and SYDVKM. The V and J ends lost 5 bases and 2 bases respectively, with 7 bases between them. CDR3 loop: CASSLRAYNSPLHF. The CDR3 nucleotides are TGTGCCAGCAGTCTCCGGGCCTATAATTCACCCCTCCACTTT.

This chain joins TRBV19 and TRBJ2-7, with D perhaps matching TRBD1 (5 bases). The CDR3 contains 14 residues. V gave up 3 bases and J gave up 3 bases, with 12 bases separating them. Germline CDR1 LNHDA, CDR2 SQIVND (reference sequence). CDR3 sequence: CASSISAGFYEQYF. CDR3 bases: TGTGCCAGTAGTATTTCGGCAGGGTTCTACGAGCAGTACTTC.

The V gene is TRBV20-1, the J gene TRBJ2-5; D ambiguous. The CDR3 totals 10 residues. Trimming removed 6 bases from V and 5 bases from J, with 7 bases in between. Germline V gene lookup returns CDR1 DFQATT and CDR2 SNEGSKA (reference sequence). The CDR3 region is CSAINETQYF. The CDR3 DNA reads TGCAGTGCCATAAACGAGACCCAGTACTTC.

The chain recombines TRBV20-1 with TRBJ1-2; D remains ambiguous. This CDR3 region has 15 residues. V was cut by 3 bases and J by 4 bases, with 18 bases left in between. CDR1 is DFQATT, CDR2 SNEGSKA, per germline (reference sequence). The CDR3 DNA is TGCAGTGCTAGTAATGGGAGCAGACACCTCTATGGCTACACCTTC. As protein: CSASNGSRHLYGYTF.

The rearrangement joins TRBV9 to TRBJ1-5, with D perhaps TRBD1 (5 bases). This CDR3 has 15 amino acids. Trimming took off 4 bases at V and 3 bases at J, with 14 bases between the two ends. CDR1 is SGDLS, CDR2 YYNGEE, per germline. CDR3 DNA sequence: TGTGCCAGCAGCATTGCGTCAGGGCCCAATCAGCCCCAGCATTTT. It yields the protein CASSIASGPNQPQHF.

The V and J genes are TRBV6-5 and TRBJ2-7; TRBD1 matches at 9 bases. In germline, CDR1 is MNHEY, CDR2 SVGAGI. The CDR3 has 14 residues. V was clipped by 0 bases and J by 6 bases; unmatched bases: 3. CDR3 loop: CASSYSGQGSEQYF. The CDR3 DNA reads as TGTGCCAGCAGTTACTCGGGACAGGGATCCGAGCAGTACTTC.

The chain employs TRBV7-9 and TRBJ1-2, with 8 nucleotides matching TRBD1. The CDR3 runs to 15 residues. The germline V gene encodes CDR1 SEHNR and CDR2 FQNEAQ (reference sequence). V dropped 5 bases and J dropped 5; count of bases not matched to a gene: 10. CDR3 in amino acids: CASSKPPGQVYGYTF. The CDR3 DNA reads TGTGCCAGCAGCAAGCCGCCGGGACAGGTATATGGCTACACCTTC.

This clone was seen a few times. The DNA for the CDR3 is TGTGCCAGCAGTCCGGCCGGGACACCGACCTACGAGCAGTACGTC. This sequence encodes CASSPAGTPTYEQYV. This chain links TRBV6-5 with TRBJ2-7, with D perhaps TRBD1 (6 bases). CDR1 and CDR2 (germline): MNHEY, SVGAGI. Deletions cut 5 bases from V and 2 bases from J, with 16 bases between. The CDR3 loop spans 15 amino acids.

This sequence joins TRBV4-2 and TRBJ2-1, with 8 bases identical to TRBD1. Germline V CDR1 and CDR2: LGHNA, YNFKEQ. After removal of 2 bases from V and 12 bases from J, the junction contained 9 bases not matched to a gene. This CDR3 spans 14 amino acids. CDR3 in DNA: TGTGCCAGCAGCCAACTGGGACAGGACGCCTGGCAGTTCTTC. Translation: CASSQLGQDAWQFF.

The chain has TRBV27 and TRBJ1-2; TRBD1 is a possible D gene (5 bases). The CDR3 spans 16 residues. The germline V and J ends were trimmed by 3 bases and 5 bases, with 19 bases remaining between them. Germline CDR1 reads MNHEY; CDR2 reads SMNVEV (reference sequence). In DNA form, the CDR3 reads TGTGCCAGCAGTTTCCCCCGGAACAGGTCTGCGTATGGCTACACCTTC. It encodes CASSFPRNRSAYGYTF.

The chain has TRBV19 and TRBJ1-1; D is perhaps TRBD1 (5 bases). This CDR3 is 13 amino acids long. Trimming took off 9 bases at V and 4 bases at J, with 15 bases between the two ends. Germline V lookup: CDR1 LNHDA, CDR2 SQIVND (reference sequence). The CDR3 region has the DNA TGTGCCAGCATTGGGACCTTGGCCACTGAAGCTTTCTTT. The encoded protein is CASIGTLATEAFF.

The V call is TRBV12-3 or TRBV12-4, the J call TRBJ2-1, with D possibly being TRBD2 (5 bases). V dropped 3 bases and J dropped 8 bases, with 11 bases sitting between them. CDR3 size: 13 residues. The CDR3 region has the DNA TGTGCCAGCAGTTTTTCGGGGTATGATGAGCAGTTCTTC. It is translated as CASSFSGYDEQFF.

The chain carries TRBV27 and TRBJ2-7; D gene ambiguous. There are 14 residues in the CDR3. V dropped 1 base and J dropped 4 bases, with 11 bases sitting between them. Germline V CDR1 and CDR2: MNHEY, SMNVEV (reference sequence). The chain's CDR3 is CASSLWVLGYEQYF. The CDR3 nucleotides are TGTGCCAGCAGTTTATGGGTCTTGGGATACGAGCAGTACTTC.

This rearrangement joins TRBV28 to TRBJ1-4, with a weak D call TRBD1 (5 bases). This CDR3 is 14 amino acids long. Trimming stripped 2 bases from V and 7 bases from J, with 11 bases between. CDR1 is MDHEN, CDR2 SYDVKM, per germline. CDR3 DNA sequence: TGTGCCAGCAGTTTAAGGGGTGGGGGTGAAAAACTGTTTTTT. This translates into CASSLRGGGEKLFF.

The gene calls are TRBV13 and TRBJ2-3; D gene uncertain. V dropped 4 bases and J dropped 0 bases, with 5 bases sitting between them. Per the germline V gene, CDR1 is PRHDT and CDR2 is FYEKMQ (reference sequence). This CDR3 has 13 residues. The CDR3 region is CASSSPSTDTQYF. The CDR3 DNA reads as TGTGCCAGCAGCTCACCTAGCACAGATACGCAGTATTTT.